This TCR beta chain is from a study of OX40 agonist ivuxolimab in advanced cancers. The V end was cut by 0 bases, the J end by 3 bases, with 7 bases between. Germline loops: CDR1 SGDLS, CDR2 YYNGEE. This CDR3 has 14 amino acids. Repertoires were generated with immunoSEQ multiplex PCR, while TCRdb's copy carries only in-frame clones and drops some. The table has some 84,000 clones, about 90% seen once; the top ten hold roughly 8.6%. The specimen comprised CD4+ or CD8+ T cells sorted from blood, sampled in a trial of the OX40 agonist ivuxolimab. This TCR came from an adult with an advanced solid tumor such as melanoma, head and neck, liver or kidney cancer. The gene calls are TRBV9 and TRBJ1-5, with a tentative D call TRBD1 (5 bases). CDR3 bases: TGTGCCAGCAGCGTAGGACAGATCAATCAGCCCCAGCATTTT. Its translation: CASSVGQINQPQHF.